Listed below are T cell receptor beta chains from one sample, sequenced in a study of blood T cell repertoires in COVID-19. TCRdb's copy holds only in-frame clones and misses some; the assay was immunoSEQ multiplex PCR. This table has about 260,000 clones, over 80% appearing once. Sequencing was done on a sample of peripheral blood. The receptors stem from a woman aged 70-85 years with COVID-19, enrolled during active disease. The CDR3 runs from the conserved cysteine through the conserved F or W. A D gene is named only where the DNA matches it firmly. Some rows mark clone size as missing; the rest say once, few, many or name a class of expanded clone.

v_gene: TRBV2
abundance: .
j_gene: TRBJ2-1
d_gene: .
CDR3aa: CASSERGPYNEQFF
CDR3nt: TGTGCCAGCAGTGAAAGGGGCCCCTACAATGAGCAGTTCTTC

v_gene: TRBV28
abundance: .
j_gene: TRBJ2-5
d_gene: .
CDR3aa: CASRPQGRWETQYF
CDR3nt: TGTGCCAGCAGACCCCAGGGGCGGTGGGAGACCCAGTACTTC

v_gene: TRBV3-1/TRBV3-2
abundance: .
j_gene: TRBJ1-6
d_gene: .
CDR3aa: CASSRTESYNSPLHF
CDR3nt: TGTGCCAGCAGCCGGACAGAAAGCTATAATTCACCCCTCCACTTT

v_gene: TRBV10-3
abundance: .
j_gene: TRBJ1-5
d_gene: .
CDR3aa: CATSPGTTQGFSNQPQHF
CDR3nt: TGTGCCACGAGCCCCGGAACCACGCAGGGGTTTAGCAATCAGCCCCAGCATTTT

v_gene: TRBV19
abundance: few
j_gene: TRBJ2-7
d_gene: TRBD1
CDR3aa: CASSMTGTSEQYF
CDR3nt: TGTGCCAGTAGTATGACAGGGACCTCCGAGCAGTACTTC

v_gene: TRBV3-1/TRBV3-2
abundance: once
j_gene: TRBJ1-6
d_gene: TRBD1
CDR3aa: CASSHRQGVNSPLHF
CDR3nt: TGTGCCAGCAGCCACCGACAGGGGGTGAATTCACCCCTCCACTTT

v_gene: TRBV2
abundance: .
j_gene: TRBJ1-5
d_gene: .
CDR3aa: CASSVEYSNQPQHF
CDR3nt: TGTGCCAGCAGTGTAGAGTATAGCAATCAGCCCCAGCATTTT

v_gene: TRBV7-9
abundance: .
j_gene: TRBJ2-7
d_gene: .
CDR3aa: CASSFQGTLSEQYF
CDR3nt: TGTGCCAGCAGCTTCCAGGGGACGCTCTCCGAGCAGTACTTC

v_gene: TRBV24-1
abundance: .
j_gene: TRBJ1-2
d_gene: TRBD1
CDR3aa: CATSETRTGNYGYTF
CDR3nt: TGTGCCACCAGTGAAACACGGACAGGAAACTATGGCTACACCTTC

v_gene: TRBV5-3
abundance: .
j_gene: TRBJ1-1
d_gene: .
CDR3aa: CARSTTARQVNTEAFF
CDR3nt: TGTGCCAGAAGCACGACGGCAAGACAGGTGAACACTGAAGCTTTCTTT

v_gene: TRBV5-1
abundance: .
j_gene: TRBJ2-5
d_gene: TRBD2
CDR3aa: CASSRIPGLAGQETQYF
CDR3nt: TGCGCCAGCAGCCGAATCCCAGGACTAGCGGGACAAGAGACCCAGTACTTC

v_gene: TRBV9
abundance: .
j_gene: TRBJ1-2
d_gene: .
CDR3aa: CASSVSGYGYTF
CDR3nt: TGTGCCAGCAGCGTATCGGGATATGGCTACACCTTC

v_gene: TRBV19
abundance: .
j_gene: TRBJ1-5
d_gene: TRBD1
CDR3aa: CASSPPGTGGGQPQHF
CDR3nt: TGTGCCAGTAGTCCTCCGGGGACAGGCGGTGGGCAGCCCCAGCATTTT

v_gene: TRBV10-2
abundance: .
j_gene: TRBJ1-6
d_gene: .
CDR3aa: CASTQARGSPLHF
CDR3nt: TGCGCCAGCACCCAGGCTAGGGGTTCACCCCTCCACTTT

v_gene: TRBV5-6
abundance: .
j_gene: TRBJ2-5
d_gene: TRBD2
CDR3aa: CASSLAGGYQETQYF
CDR3nt: TGTGCCAGCAGCTTAGCGGGGGGGTACCAAGAGACCCAGTACTTC

v_gene: TRBV19
abundance: .
j_gene: TRBJ2-7
d_gene: .
CDR3aa: CASSPGSYSYEQYF
CDR3nt: TGTGCCAGTAGCCCGGGGTCATACTCCTACGAGCAGTACTTC

v_gene: TRBV18
abundance: .
j_gene: TRBJ1-6
d_gene: .
CDR3aa: CASSPERRQNSPLHF
CDR3nt: TGTGCCAGCTCACCCGAACGAAGACAGAATTCACCCCTCCACTTT

v_gene: TRBV9
abundance: .
j_gene: TRBJ2-1
d_gene: TRBD1
CDR3aa: CASSTRQGSSYNEQFF
CDR3nt: TGTGCCAGCAGCACCCGACAGGGGAGCTCCTACAATGAGCAGTTCTTC

v_gene: TRBV7-2
abundance: .
j_gene: TRBJ1-3
d_gene: .
CDR3aa: CASSEHEGNTIYF
CDR3nt: TGTGCCAGCAGCGAGCACGAAGGAAACACCATATATTTT

v_gene: TRBV14
abundance: .
j_gene: TRBJ1-1
d_gene: TRBD1
CDR3aa: CASSHRGLGTEAFF
CDR3nt: TGTGCCAGCAGTCACAGGGGGTTAGGCACTGAAGCTTTCTTT

v_gene: TRBV28
abundance: few
j_gene: TRBJ1-5
d_gene: .
CDR3aa: CASSLGGVSGQPQHF
CDR3nt: TGTGCCAGCAGTTTAGGGGGGGTATCGGGGCAGCCCCAGCATTTT

v_gene: TRBV19
abundance: .
j_gene: TRBJ1-5
d_gene: .
CDR3aa: CASSIEGQSNQPQHF
CDR3nt: TGTGCCAGTAGTATAGAAGGACAGTCCAATCAGCCCCAGCATTTT

v_gene: TRBV4-1
abundance: .
j_gene: TRBJ2-7
d_gene: .
CDR3aa: CASSQDHVGVYEQYF
CDR3nt: TGCGCCAGCAGCCAAGATCACGTAGGGGTCTACGAGCAGTACTTC

v_gene: TRBV28
abundance: .
j_gene: TRBJ2-2
d_gene: TRBD2
CDR3aa: CASSYGTSGMNTGELFF
CDR3nt: TGTGCCAGCAGTTACGGGACTAGCGGGATGAACACCGGGGAGCTGTTTTTT

v_gene: TRBV5-1
abundance: .
j_gene: TRBJ2-5
d_gene: TRBD1
CDR3aa: CASSLEGGAGPTSETQYF
CDR3nt: TGCGCCAGCAGCTTGGAAGGGGGCGCGGGTCCTACAAGCGAGACCCAGTACTTC